These 13 T cell receptor beta chains share one sample of origin, sequenced in a study of shared clonotypes between healthy human individuals. CD45RO-negative cells were positively selected for CCR7, leaving out terminally differentiated effector memory CD45RA+ cells. The data were produced by immunoSEQ multiplex PCR, yet TCRdb's version contains in-frame clones alone and is incomplete. The repertoire includes hundreds of thousands of clones, around 96% of them detected once, and 0.11% sits in the top ten. The source material was naive CD8+ T cells sorted from blood. These receptors were collected from a woman younger than 45 in good health.

This clone is a singleton in its sample. The gene calls are TRBV19 and TRBJ2-7; 7 positions match TRBD1. Germline assignment: CDR1 LNHDA and CDR2 SQIVND (reference sequence). J lost 1 base, V lost 9 bases, and 6 bases had no gene match. The CDR3 is made up of 13 amino acids. CDR3 DNA: TGTGCCAGCGAAGACAGGGTATCCTACGAGCAGTACTTC. It encodes CASEDRVSYEQYF.

The V call is TRBV30, the J call TRBJ2-7; a possible D gene is TRBD2 (6 bases). This CDR3 comprises 18 residues. The V gene lost 3 bases and the J gene lost 3 bases, with 27 bases spanning the gap. Germline CDR1 GTSNPN, CDR2 SVGIG (reference sequence). CDR3 sequence reads: CAWRFQLAPNWGVYEQYF. The CDR3 DNA follows: TGTGCCTGGAGATTCCAACTAGCCCCCAACTGGGGTGTCTACGAGCAGTACTTC.

The CDR3 sequence: CSVRAGVEQYF. The DNA of the CDR3 is TGCAGCGTCCGGGCCGGGGTTGAGCAGTACTTC. This chain uses TRBV29-1 with TRBJ2-7; maybe TRBD2 (5 bases). V shed 6 bases and J shed 7 bases, with 13 bases lying between them. From germline, CDR1 is SQVTM and CDR2 ANQGSEA. The CDR3 contains 11 residues.

The chain joins TRBV28 to TRBJ1-5; possible D gene TRBD1, 5 bases. Germline V lookup: CDR1 MDHEN, CDR2 SYDVKM. The CDR3 covers 15 residues. V shed 6 bases and J shed 0 bases, with 12 bases lying between them. The CDR3, as DNA: TGTGCCAGCAGACCGACAGCATATAGCAATCAGCCCCAGCATTTT. As protein: CASRPTAYSNQPQHF.

The chain couples TRBV6-6 to TRBJ1-1; TRBD1 is a possible D gene (5 bases). Germline assignment: CDR1 MNHNY and CDR2 SVGAGI (reference sequence). This CDR3 contains 13 residues. The ends were cut back, 7 bases at V and 2 bases at J, with 11 bases in the middle. The CDR3 coding sequence is TGTGCCAGCAAGGCCAGGGACAACACTGAAGCTTTCTTT. Protein: CASKARDNTEAFF.

The chain joins TRBV4-1 to TRBJ1-4; D is uncertain. V was clipped by 0 bases and J by 4 bases, with 9 bases between them. The germline V gene has CDR1 MGHRA and CDR2 YSYEKL. This CDR3 is 15 amino acids long. The CDR3 coding sequence is TGCGCCAGCAGCCAAGATACCGGGTATAATGAAAAACTGTTTTTT. This gives the protein CASSQDTGYNEKLFF.

V and J are TRBV7-9 and TRBJ2-3; D perhaps matches TRBD2 (7 bases). The CDR3 spans 17 residues. Trimming shortened V by 5 bases and J by 2 bases, and 20 bases separated the two germline ends. From germline, CDR1 is SEHNR and CDR2 FQNEAQ (reference sequence). The CDR3 reads CASSLSASAGATDTQYF. The CDR3 DNA reads as TGTGCCAGCAGCCTTTCGGCTAGCGCGGGGGCCACAGATACGCAGTATTTT.

This clone was seen just once. The chain links TRBV6-1 to TRBJ2-5; TRBD2 matches 8 bases. Matching the DNA end better, TRBJ2-7 makes the J call doubtful. Germline V CDR1 and CDR2: MNHNS, SASEGT. The CDR3 totals 11 residues. CDR3 in amino acids: CATSGSYEQYF. CDR3 in DNA: TGTGCCACCAGCGGGAGCTACGAGCAGTACTTC.

This sequence joins TRBV29-1 and TRBJ2-3, with a weak D call TRBD1 (6 bases). V lost 1 base to trimming and J lost 0 bases, with 14 bases between them. Germline values: CDR1 SQVTM, CDR2 ANQGSEA. The length of the CDR3 is 16 residues. The CDR3 DNA sequence: TGCAGCGTTGAAGGGCCCTTCGGACAGAGCACAGATACGCAGTATTTT. Protein product: CSVEGPFGQSTDTQYF.

This chain joins TRBV5-6 and TRBJ2-7; TRBD1 matches at 10 bases. Germline V gene lookup returns CDR1 SGHDT and CDR2 YYEEEE. The CDR3 spans 15 residues. V lost 4 bases and J lost 4; bases outside the gene matches: 8. CDR3 region: CASSQEGQGYYEQYF. DNA for the CDR3: TGTGCCAGCAGCCAAGAGGGACAGGGGTATTACGAGCAGTACTTC.

This sequence joins TRBV15 and TRBJ2-1, with D possibly TRBD1 on 5 matching bases. The CDR3 sequence is 17 residues long. Germline CDR1 reads LNHNV; CDR2 reads YYDKDF (reference sequence). Deletions cut 0 bases from V and 4 bases from J, with 16 bases between. The CDR3 is CATSRDLGSGSYNEQFF. The DNA for the CDR3 is TGTGCCACCAGCAGAGATCTTGGCTCAGGGTCTTACAATGAGCAGTTCTTC.

The table lists this clone with a few counts. This rearrangement joins TRBV30 to TRBJ1-3; D remains unclear. V gave up 2 bases and J gave up 4 bases, with 15 bases separating them. Per germline, CDR1 GTSNPN and CDR2 SVGIG (reference sequence). CDR3 length equals 15 residues. The CDR3 bases are TGTGCCTGGAGTTCGGGAATACTCTTGGGAAACACCATATATTTT. Its protein is CAWSSGILLGNTIYF.

The rearrangement uses TRBV7-9 and TRBJ1-1, with D possibly being TRBD1 (6 bases). Germline V CDR1 and CDR2: SEHNR, FQNEAQ (reference sequence). The CDR3 totals 15 residues. With 5 bases removed from V and 2 bases from J, the gap between germline ends came to 15 bases. CDR3 sequence reads: CASSPRDTLNTEAFF. As DNA, the CDR3 is TGTGCCAGCAGCCCCAGGGACACACTTAACACTGAAGCTTTCTTT.